The 2 T cell receptor beta chains reported below all come from one sample, sequenced in a study of CD8 T cells in Susac syndrome. RNA was extracted with the RNeasy kit, and a quantity of about 0.45 to 1 ug was reverse transcribed using random hexamers. MiXCR was run by TCRdb on the immunoSEQ multiplex PCR reads, yielding one entry per CDR3 protein. The sample lists more than 200,000 distinct CDR3 sequences; about 93% were seen once. Sequences were obtained from CD8+ T cells from PBMCs. The receptor source for this set is a human donor with multiple sclerosis.

The chain links TRBV7-9 to TRBJ2-2; TRBD2 aligns across 10 bases. CDR1 is SEHNR, CDR2 FQNEAQ, per germline (reference sequence). V trimming: 2 bases; J trimming: 5 bases; junction bases outside the gene matches: 5. CDR3 length: 16 amino acids. The CDR3 sequence: CASSLNPGLATGELFF. The CDR3 DNA reads TGTGCCAGCAGCTTAAACCCGGGACTAGCGACCGGGGAGCTGTTTTTT. The complete variable domain, with remaining parts taken from reference TRBV7-9 and TRBJ2-2, reads DTGVSQNPRHKITKRGQNVTFRCDPISEHNRLYWYRQTLGQGPEFLTYFQNEAQLEKSRLLSDRFSAERPKGSFSTLEIQRTEQGDSAMYLCASSLNPGLATGELFFGEGSRLTVL.

The J gene is TRBJ2-5, the V gene TRBV12-3 or TRBV12-4, with TRBD2 matching 11 bases. Unmatched junction bases numbered 5, after V lost 3 bases and J lost 5 bases. The CDR3 totals 15 residues. CDR3 amino acids: CASSFVLAGEETQYF. The CDR3 DNA is TGTGCCAGCAGTTTTGTACTAGCGGGAGAGGAGACCCAGTACTTC.